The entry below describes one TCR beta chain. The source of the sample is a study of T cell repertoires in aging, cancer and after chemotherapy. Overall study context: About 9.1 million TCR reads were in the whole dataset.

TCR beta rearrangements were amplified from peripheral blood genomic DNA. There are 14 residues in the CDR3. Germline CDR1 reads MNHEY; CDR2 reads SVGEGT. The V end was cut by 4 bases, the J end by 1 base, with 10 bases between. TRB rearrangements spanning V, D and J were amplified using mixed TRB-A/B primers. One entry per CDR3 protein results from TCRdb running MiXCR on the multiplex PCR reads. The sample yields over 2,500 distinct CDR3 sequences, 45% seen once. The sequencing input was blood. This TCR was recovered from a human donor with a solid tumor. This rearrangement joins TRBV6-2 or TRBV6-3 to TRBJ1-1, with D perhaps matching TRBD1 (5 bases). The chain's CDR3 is CASSLPGGNTEAFF. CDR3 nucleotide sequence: TGTGCCAGCAGTTTACCCGGGGGGAACACTGAAGCTTTCTTT.